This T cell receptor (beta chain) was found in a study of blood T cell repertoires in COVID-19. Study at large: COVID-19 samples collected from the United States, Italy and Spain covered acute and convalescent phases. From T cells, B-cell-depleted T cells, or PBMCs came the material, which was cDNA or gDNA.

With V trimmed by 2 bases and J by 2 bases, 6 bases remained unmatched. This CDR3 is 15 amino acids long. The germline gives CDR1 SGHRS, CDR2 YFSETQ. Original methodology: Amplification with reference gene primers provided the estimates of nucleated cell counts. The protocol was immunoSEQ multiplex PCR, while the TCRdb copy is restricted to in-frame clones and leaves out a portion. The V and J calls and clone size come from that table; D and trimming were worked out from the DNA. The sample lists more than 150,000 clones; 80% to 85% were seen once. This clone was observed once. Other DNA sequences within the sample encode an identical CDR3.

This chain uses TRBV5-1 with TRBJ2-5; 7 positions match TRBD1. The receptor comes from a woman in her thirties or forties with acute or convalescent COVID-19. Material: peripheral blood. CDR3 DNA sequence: TGCGCCAGCAGCTTATTAGCAGGGGGTCAAGAGACCCAGTACTTC. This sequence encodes CASSLLAGGQETQYF.